This T cell receptor beta chain comes out of a study of T cells in Graves' hyperthyroidism and ophthalmopathy. Study observations and caveats: A model built on 13 V-J features separated ophthalmopathy from stable hyperthyroidism.

What was amplified from RNA transcripts were TCR beta CDR3 regions. TCR CDR3 regions were first amplified by RT-PCR with HTBI primers. In TCRdb, the multiplex PCR reads were re-called with MiXCR into one record per CDR3 protein. The sample has hundreds of thousands of distinct CDR3 sequences, roughly 18% seen once. This clonotype was observed many times. What it binds is unknown. Germline values: CDR1 KGHSH, CDR2 LQKENI. Germline trimming cut 2 bases from V and 12 bases from J; bases unmatched to any gene: 13. This CDR3 region has 15 residues. The sequenced material came from blood. The receptor was derived from a man between 50 and 59 years old with Graves' ophthalmopathy. This chain joins TRBV18 and TRBJ2-5; TRBD2 matches 9 bases. The DNA of the CDR3 is TGTGCCAGCTCACCAATGCGGACTAGCGAAGCGATGAAGTACTTC. It encodes CASSPMRTSEAMKYF. The complete variable domain, with remaining parts taken from reference TRBV18 and TRBJ2-5, reads NAGVMQNPRHLVRRRGQEARLRCSPMKGHSHVYWYRQLPEEGLKFMVYLQKENIIDESGMPKERFSAEFPKEGPSILRIQQVVRGDSAAYFCASSPMRTSEAMKYFGPGTRLLVL.